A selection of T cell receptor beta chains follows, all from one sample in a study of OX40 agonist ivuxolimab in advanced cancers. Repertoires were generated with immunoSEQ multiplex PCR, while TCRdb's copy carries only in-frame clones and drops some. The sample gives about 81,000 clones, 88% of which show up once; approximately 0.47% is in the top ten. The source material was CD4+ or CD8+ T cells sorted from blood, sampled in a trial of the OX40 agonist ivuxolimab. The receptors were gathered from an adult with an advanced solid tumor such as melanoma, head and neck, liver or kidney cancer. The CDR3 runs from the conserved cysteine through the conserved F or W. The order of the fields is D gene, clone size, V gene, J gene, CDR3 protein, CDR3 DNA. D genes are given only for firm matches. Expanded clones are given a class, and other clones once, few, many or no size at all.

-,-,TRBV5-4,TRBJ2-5,CASSQDLEETQYF,TGTGCCAGCAGCCAGGACCTTGAGGAGACCCAGTACTTC
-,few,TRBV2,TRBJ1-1,CASSVNAGFTEAFF,TGTGCCAGCAGTGTAAACGCGGGGTTCACTGAAGCTTTCTTT
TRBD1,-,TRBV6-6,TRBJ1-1,CASSLGQGDTEAFF,TGTGCCAGCAGCCTCGGACAGGGGGACACTGAAGCTTTCTTT
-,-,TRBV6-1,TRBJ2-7,CASSDQWDTSYEQYF,TGTGCCAGCAGTGACCAATGGGACACCTCATACGAGCAGTACTTC
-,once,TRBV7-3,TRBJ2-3,CASSSPGDTQYF,TGTGCCAGCAGCTCGCCCGGGGATACGCAGTATTTT
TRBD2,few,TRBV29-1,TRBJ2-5,CSVDWGGKTQYF,TGCAGCGTTGATTGGGGGGGGAAGACCCAGTACTTC
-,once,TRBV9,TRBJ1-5,CASSPGVSNQPQHF,TGTGCCAGCAGCCCCGGGGTTAGCAATCAGCCCCAGCATTTT
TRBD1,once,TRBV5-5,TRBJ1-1,CASSLAPTGEETEAFF,TGTGCCAGCAGCTTGGCCCCGACAGGGGAGGAAACTGAAGCTTTCTTT
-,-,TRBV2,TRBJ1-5,CASTQERLGQPQHF,TGTGCCAGCACCCAGGAAAGATTGGGTCAGCCCCAGCATTTT
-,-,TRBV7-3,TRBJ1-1,CASSKRQGEAFF,TGTGCCAGCAGCAAAAGGCAGGGTGAAGCTTTCTTT
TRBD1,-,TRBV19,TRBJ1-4,CASSPPGGVDEKLFF,TGTGCCAGTAGCCCCCCAGGGGGAGTCGATGAAAAACTGTTTTTT
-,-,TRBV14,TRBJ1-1,CASGGMYGEAFF,TGTGCCAGCGGGGGGATGTATGGAGAAGCTTTCTTT
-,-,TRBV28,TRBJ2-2,CASSFSVQAGELFF,TGTGCCAGCAGTTTCTCAGTTCAGGCCGGGGAGCTGTTTTTT
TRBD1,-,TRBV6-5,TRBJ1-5,CASSTTGGLGQPQHF,TGTGCCAGCAGCACTACAGGGGGCTTGGGACAGCCCCAGCATTTT
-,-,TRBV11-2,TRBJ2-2,CASSEQGARNTGELFF,TGTGCCAGCAGCGAGCAAGGGGCGCGTAACACCGGGGAGCTGTTTTTT
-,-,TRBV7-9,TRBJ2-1,CASMTSGGPNEQFF,TGTGCCAGCATGACTAGTGGGGGGCCAAATGAGCAGTTCTTC
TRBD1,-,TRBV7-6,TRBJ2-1,CASSSGEAGTGRYNEQFF,TGTGCCAGCAGCTCCGGTGAGGCCGGGACAGGGCGCTACAATGAGCAGTTCTTC
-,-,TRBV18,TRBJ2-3,CASSQAGLTDTQYF,TGTGCCAGCTCACAGGCGGGGCTAACAGATACGCAGTATTTT
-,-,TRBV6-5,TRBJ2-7,CASRQGTYEQYF,TGTGCCAGCAGACAGGGAACCTACGAGCAGTACTTC
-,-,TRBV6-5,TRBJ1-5,CASSYSGHANQPQHF,TGTGCCAGCAGTTACTCAGGCCATGCCAATCAGCCCCAGCATTTT
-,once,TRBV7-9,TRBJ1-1,CASSLHPFGNTEAFF,TGTGCCAGCAGCCTCCACCCTTTTGGGAACACTGAAGCTTTCTTT
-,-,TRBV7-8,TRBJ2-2,CASNGKRDGELFF,TGTGCCAGCAATGGAAAAAGGGACGGGGAGCTGTTTTTT
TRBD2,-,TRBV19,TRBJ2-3,CASSILAGRDTQYF,TGTGCCAGTAGTATTCTAGCGGGGAGGGATACGCAGTATTTT
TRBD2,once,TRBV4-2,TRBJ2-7,CASSQGPRTSGAYEQYF,TGTGCCAGCAGCCAAGGCCCTCGGACTAGCGGGGCATACGAGCAGTACTTC
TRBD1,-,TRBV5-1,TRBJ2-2,CASSSRTGNTGELFF,TGCGCCAGCAGCTCCCGGACAGGGAACACCGGGGAGCTGTTTTTT
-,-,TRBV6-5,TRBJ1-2,CASSEVQSDYGYTF,TGTGCCAGCAGTGAAGTTCAATCTGACTATGGCTACACCTTC